This T cell receptor beta chain stems from a study of cytomegalovirus exposure and HLA in healthy donors. Study-wide context: An analysis done earlier identified almost 120 million unique TCR beta sequences from around 180 million T cells.

Regarding the study as a whole: HLA alleles showed associations with 15,000 to 20,000 TCR beta sequences in a later analysis, at a 0.05 false discovery rate.

PCR used 60 Vbeta primers and 13 Jbeta primers. TCRdb's copy holds only in-frame clones and misses some; the assay was immunoSEQ multiplex PCR. This sample has about 200,000 clones, with 70% to 80% found just once. All donors participated as healthy donors of bone marrow. A few counts support this clone. Antigen: not known. This receptor was taken from a male donor in good health and CMV-seronegative. Material: PBMCs.

The CDR3 sequence is CASSLAAGGQGTTEAFF. The CDR3 DNA follows: TGTGCCAGCAGCTTGGCCGCTGGGGGACAGGGTACCACTGAAGCTTTCTTT. The V gene is TRBV5-5, the J gene TRBJ1-1, with TRBD1 identical over 9 bases. This CDR3 has 17 amino acids. From germline, CDR1 is SGHKS and CDR2 YYEKEE (reference sequence). Unmatched junction bases numbered 10, after V lost 0 bases and J lost 4 bases.